A single sample gave rise to the 19 T cell receptor beta chains below, sequenced in a study of shared clonotypes between healthy human individuals. Libraries were prepared by immunoSEQ multiplex PCR; TCRdb keeps only in-frame clonotypes and omits some of them. The data contain 1.5 million to 2.5 million clones, over 85% of them seen just once; the ten biggest clones take up roughly 1.2%. CD45RO negativity and positive selection for CCR7 defined naive CD8 cells, a population that excluded terminally differentiated effector memory CD45RA+ cells. Sequencing input: naive CD8+ T cells sorted from blood. These receptors all stem from a young man in good health.

J is TRBJ2-1 and V is TRBV4-2; 7 nucleotides align to TRBD1. Germline trimming cut 0 bases from V and 0 bases from J; bases unmatched to any gene: 2. CDR1 is LGHNA, CDR2 YNFKEQ, per germline. The CDR3 loop spans 16 amino acids. In DNA, the CDR3 is TGTGCCAGCAGCCAAGATCGACAGGGCTCCTACAATGAGCAGTTCTTC. Translated, it gives CASSQDRQGSYNEQFF.

This clone was seen a single time. The chain couples TRBV13 to TRBJ2-7; D unresolved. V was shortened by 1 base and J by 4 bases, with 11 bases between the two germline ends. This CDR3 is 14 amino acids long. CDR1 and CDR2 from the germline V gene are PRHDT and FYEKMQ (reference sequence). This chain's CDR3 is CASSLAGKPYEQYF. DNA for the CDR3: TGTGCCAGCAGCTTAGCAGGTAAACCTTACGAGCAGTACTTC. Filled out from reference TRBV13 and TRBJ2-7, the complete variable domain reads AAGVIQSPRHLIKEKRETATLKCYPIPRHDTVYWYQQGPGQDPQFLISFYEKMQSDKGSIPDRFSAQQFSDYHSELNMSSLELGDSALYFCASSLAGKPYEQYFGPGTRLTVT.

A word on this clone: Distinct nucleotide sequences in the sample also encode this CDR3. The chain carries TRBV27 and TRBJ1-2, with D tentatively TRBD1 (5 bases). The CDR3 length is 12 residues. The V gene's germline CDR1 is MNHEY and CDR2 SMNVEV (reference sequence). V lost 0 bases and J lost 8, with 7 bases in between. DNA for the CDR3: TGTGCCAGCAGTTTATCTGGGGGGGGCTACACCTTC. This translates into CASSLSGGGYTF.

The chain carries TRBV5-1 and TRBJ2-7; 7 positions match TRBD1. Looked up from germline, CDR1 is SGHRS and CDR2 is YFSETQ. This CDR3 comprises 15 residues. V shed 4 bases and J 0 bases; nucleotides not matched to a gene: 7. This CDR3 reads CASSPTGVPSYEQYF. CDR3 in DNA: TGCGCCAGCAGCCCAACAGGGGTGCCCTCCTACGAGCAGTACTTC.

A single count supports this clone. The rearrangement joins TRBV28 to TRBJ2-7; 8 nucleotides match TRBD1. The CDR3 totals 14 residues. Germline lookup yields CDR1 MDHEN and CDR2 SYDVKM. The J segment lost 2 bases and the V segment lost 6 bases, leaving 6 bases of the junction unmatched. The CDR3 loop is CASSRTGQTYEQYF. The CDR3 DNA reads as TGTGCCAGCAGCCGGACAGGGCAGACCTACGAGCAGTACTTC.

This clone was recorded only once. CDR3 sequence: CASSPSSGRGTGELFF. The CDR3 DNA reads as TGTGCCAGCAGCCCCTCTAGCGGGAGGGGTACCGGGGAGCTGTTTTTT. This chain connects TRBV7-9 to TRBJ2-2; the match to TRBD2 covers 12 bases. The CDR3 runs to 16 residues. Germline lookup yields CDR1 SEHNR and CDR2 FQNEAQ (reference sequence). Germline trimming cut 5 bases from V and 5 bases from J; bases unmatched to any gene: 6.

The chain links TRBV7-9 to TRBJ2-1; D might be TRBD2 (6 bases). CDR1 and CDR2 from the germline V gene are SEHNR and FQNEAQ (reference sequence). The CDR3 length is 19 residues. Trimming took 8 bases from V and 0 from J, leaving 26 bases between them. Here the CDR3 DNA reads TGTGCCAGCGATGCTTCTGGCGGGGTGGGTCTAAGCTCCTACAATGAGCAGTTCTTC. Its protein is CASDASGGVGLSSYNEQFF.

The V and J genes are TRBV4-1 and TRBJ1-2; D might be TRBD1 (6 bases). The CDR3 is 15 residues long. V dropped 3 bases and J dropped 5 bases, with 16 bases sitting between them. CDR1 is MGHRA, CDR2 YSYEKL, per germline. For the CDR3, the DNA is TGCGCCAGCAGCCACCTTGGACAGATATCATATGGCTACACCTTC. Encoded protein: CASSHLGQISYGYTF.

The V and J genes are TRBV27 and TRBJ2-7, with 7 bases identical to TRBD1. After removal of 5 bases from V and 2 bases from J, the junction contained 15 bases not matched to a gene. This CDR3 has 17 amino acids. Germline V gives CDR1 MNHEY, CDR2 SMNVEV (reference sequence). The CDR3 sequence is CASSPFPTGAEAYEQYF. The CDR3 nucleotides are TGTGCCAGCAGTCCTTTTCCAACAGGGGCCGAGGCCTACGAGCAGTACTTC.

The chain has TRBV19 and TRBJ1-5, with D possibly TRBD1 on 6 matching bases. The CDR3 loop spans 14 amino acids. In germline, CDR1 is LNHDA, CDR2 SQIVND (reference sequence). Trimming cost V 8 bases and J 6 bases, with 17 bases left between them. The CDR3 sequence: CASSLLTGLQPQHF. CDR3 bases: TGTGCCAGTTCCCTCTTGACAGGCCTTCAGCCCCAGCATTTT.

V and J are TRBV4-1 and TRBJ1-3; D gene unclear. The germline V gene encodes CDR1 MGHRA and CDR2 YSYEKL. This CDR3 has 14 residues. Deletions cut 1 base from V and 1 base from J, with 5 bases between. The CDR3, as DNA: TGCGCCAGCAGCCAAGGGCCTTCTGGAAACACCATATATTTT. Its translation: CASSQGPSGNTIYF.

The genes are TRBV9 and TRBJ2-5, with TRBD2 identical over 8 bases. Germline CDR1 is SGDLS and CDR2 is YYNGEE. The trim removed 6 bases at V and 0 bases at J, leaving 4 bases unmatched. The CDR3 has 14 amino acids. Here the CDR3 reads CASTGSGDQETQYF. DNA for the CDR3: TGTGCCAGCACCGGTAGCGGGGACCAAGAGACCCAGTACTTC.

CDR3 residues: CASGHGGSTYEQYF. Written as DNA, the CDR3 is TGTGCCAGCGGCCATGGGGGCTCTACCTACGAGCAGTACTTC. This chain uses TRBV27 with TRBJ2-7; D might be TRBD1 (6 bases). Germline V lookup: CDR1 MNHEY, CDR2 SMNVEV (reference sequence). Trimming took off 8 bases at V and 2 bases at J, with 16 bases between the two ends. CDR3 length: 14 residues.

The chain recombines TRBV19 with TRBJ2-1; the D is unclear. Trimming cost V 3 bases and J 3 bases, with 6 bases left between them. The CDR3 extends over 13 amino acids. The germline V gene has CDR1 LNHDA and CDR2 SQIVND (reference sequence). In nucleotides, the CDR3 is TGTGCCAGTAGTATGCTAGTCTACAATGAGCAGTTCTTC. Translating gives CASSMLVYNEQFF.

The chain has TRBV10-3 and TRBJ2-7, with 7 bases fitting TRBD1. The CDR3 is made up of 15 amino acids. Germline-derived CDR1 and CDR2 are ENHRY and SYGVKD. With 0 bases clipped from V and 5 bases from J, the junction kept 7 bases outside the gene matches. The CDR3 loop is CAISESTGTLDEQYF. In DNA form, the CDR3 reads TGTGCCATCAGTGAGTCGACAGGGACATTGGACGAGCAGTACTTC.

The chain employs TRBV19 and TRBJ1-2; no reliable D call. Trimming removed 5 bases at V and 6 bases at J, with 13 bases between. The CDR3 length is 13 residues. Germline V gene data show CDR1 as LNHDA and CDR2 as SQIVND (reference sequence). DNA for the CDR3: TGTGCCAGTAGTTCCCGGACTGAGGATGGCTACACCTTC. It translates to CASSSRTEDGYTF.

The chain is built from TRBV7-9 and TRBJ2-5, with D perhaps given as TRBD1 or TRBD2 (6 bases each). The V gene's germline CDR1 is SEHNR and CDR2 FQNEAQ (reference sequence). V was cut by 0 bases and J by 4 bases, with 12 bases left in between. CDR3 size: 15 residues. The CDR3 here is CASSLALGGLETQYF. CDR3 bases: TGTGCCAGCAGCTTAGCGCTCGGGGGCCTAGAGACCCAGTACTTC.

The chain couples TRBV7-6 to TRBJ2-7, with TRBD2 as a possible D gene (5 bases). Germline CDR1 SGHVS, CDR2 FNYEAQ. The CDR3 loop spans 16 amino acids. V dropped 6 bases and J dropped 4 bases, with 22 bases sitting between them. CDR3 protein: CASRYRFLGMSYEQYF. In DNA form, the CDR3 reads TGTGCCAGCAGGTATAGGTTCCTCGGGATGTCTTACGAGCAGTACTTC.

The V gene is TRBV6-1, the J gene TRBJ2-2, with unresolved D. Germline V CDR1 and CDR2: MNHNS, SASEGT. Trimming took off 0 bases at V and 3 bases at J, with 8 bases between the two ends. The CDR3 extends over 15 amino acids. CDR3: CASSEAPGDTGELFF. CDR3 bases: TGTGCCAGCAGTGAAGCACCAGGAGACACCGGGGAGCTGTTTTTT.